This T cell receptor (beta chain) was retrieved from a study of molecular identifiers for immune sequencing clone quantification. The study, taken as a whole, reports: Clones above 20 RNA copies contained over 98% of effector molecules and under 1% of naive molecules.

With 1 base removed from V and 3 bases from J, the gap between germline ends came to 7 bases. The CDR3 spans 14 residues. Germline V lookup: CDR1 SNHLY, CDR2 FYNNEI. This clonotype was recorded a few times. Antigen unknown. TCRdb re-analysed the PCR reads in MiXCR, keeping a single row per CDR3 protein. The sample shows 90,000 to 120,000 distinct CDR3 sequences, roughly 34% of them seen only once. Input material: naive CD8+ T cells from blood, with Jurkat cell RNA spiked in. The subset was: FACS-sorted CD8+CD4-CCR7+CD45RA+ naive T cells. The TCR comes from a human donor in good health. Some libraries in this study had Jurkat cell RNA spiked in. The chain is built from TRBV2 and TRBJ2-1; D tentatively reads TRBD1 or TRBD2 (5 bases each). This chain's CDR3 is CASSEGDGYNEQFF. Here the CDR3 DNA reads TGTGCCAGCAGTGAAGGGGACGGCTACAATGAGCAGTTCTTC.